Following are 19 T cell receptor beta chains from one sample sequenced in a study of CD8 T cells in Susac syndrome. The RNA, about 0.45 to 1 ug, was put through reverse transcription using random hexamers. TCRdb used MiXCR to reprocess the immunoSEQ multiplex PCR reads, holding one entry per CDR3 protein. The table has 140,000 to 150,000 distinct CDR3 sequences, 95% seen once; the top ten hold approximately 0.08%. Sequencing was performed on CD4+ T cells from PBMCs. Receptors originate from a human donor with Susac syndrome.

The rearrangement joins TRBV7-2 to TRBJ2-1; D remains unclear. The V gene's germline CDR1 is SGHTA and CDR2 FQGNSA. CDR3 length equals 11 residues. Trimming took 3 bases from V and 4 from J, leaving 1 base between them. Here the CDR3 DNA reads TGTGCCAGCAGCTTTTACAATGAGCAGTTCTTC. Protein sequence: CASSFYNEQFF.

The CDR3 protein is CASSPPGTSGRRQYF. The CDR3, as DNA: TGTGCCAGCAGCCCCCCCGGGACTAGCGGGAGGAGGCAGTACTTC. The chain recombines TRBV3-1 with TRBJ2-7; 15 nucleotides align to TRBD2. V trimming: 4 bases; J trimming: 9 bases; junction bases outside the gene matches: 7. Germline lookup yields CDR1 LGHDT and CDR2 YNNKEL (reference sequence). The CDR3 covers 15 residues.

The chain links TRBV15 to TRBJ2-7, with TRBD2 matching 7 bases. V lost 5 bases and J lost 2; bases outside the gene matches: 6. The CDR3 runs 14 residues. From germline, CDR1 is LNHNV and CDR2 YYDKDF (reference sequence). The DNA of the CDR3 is TGTGCCACCAGCTCTGTGGGAGGGCCCTACGAGCAGTACTTC. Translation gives CATSSVGGPYEQYF.

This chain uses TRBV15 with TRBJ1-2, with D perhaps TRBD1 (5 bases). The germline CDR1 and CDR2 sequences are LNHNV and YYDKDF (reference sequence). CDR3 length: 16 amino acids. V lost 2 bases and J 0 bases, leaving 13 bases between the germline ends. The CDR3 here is CATSRSGKTANYGYTF. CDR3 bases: TGTGCCACCAGCAGATCAGGGAAGACAGCTAACTATGGCTACACCTTC.

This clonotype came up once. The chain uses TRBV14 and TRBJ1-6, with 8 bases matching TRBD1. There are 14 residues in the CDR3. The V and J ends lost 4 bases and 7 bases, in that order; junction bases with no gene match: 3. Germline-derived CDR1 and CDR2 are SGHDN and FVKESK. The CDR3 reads CASSLTGENSPLHF. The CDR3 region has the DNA TGTGCCAGCAGCCTGACAGGGGAGAATTCACCCCTCCACTTT.

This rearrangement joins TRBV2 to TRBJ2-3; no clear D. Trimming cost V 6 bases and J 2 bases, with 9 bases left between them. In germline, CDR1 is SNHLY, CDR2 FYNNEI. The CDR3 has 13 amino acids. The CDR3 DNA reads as TGTGCCAGCAGCCTAAGCCCCACAGATACGCAGTATTTT. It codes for CASSLSPTDTQYF.

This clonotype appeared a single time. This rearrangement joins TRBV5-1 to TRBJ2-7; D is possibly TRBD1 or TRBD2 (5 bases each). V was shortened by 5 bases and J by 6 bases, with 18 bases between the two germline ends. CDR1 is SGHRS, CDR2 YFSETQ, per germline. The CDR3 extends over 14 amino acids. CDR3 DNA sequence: TGCGCCAGCAGGTCCGGGACGGACATTCTCGAGCAGTACTTC. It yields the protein CASRSGTDILEQYF.

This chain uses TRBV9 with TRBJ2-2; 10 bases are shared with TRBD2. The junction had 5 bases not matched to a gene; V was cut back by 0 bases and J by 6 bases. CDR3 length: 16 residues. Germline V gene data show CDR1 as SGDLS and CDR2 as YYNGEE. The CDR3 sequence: CASSVVPSGSPGELFF. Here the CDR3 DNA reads TGTGCCAGCAGCGTAGTGCCTAGCGGGAGCCCCGGGGAGCTGTTTTTT.

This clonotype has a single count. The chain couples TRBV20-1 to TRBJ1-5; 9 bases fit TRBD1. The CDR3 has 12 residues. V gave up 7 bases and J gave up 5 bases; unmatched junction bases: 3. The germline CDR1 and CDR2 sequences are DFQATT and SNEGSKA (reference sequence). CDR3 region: CSGRTGDQPQHF. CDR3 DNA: TGCAGTGGGAGGACAGGGGATCAGCCCCAGCATTTT.

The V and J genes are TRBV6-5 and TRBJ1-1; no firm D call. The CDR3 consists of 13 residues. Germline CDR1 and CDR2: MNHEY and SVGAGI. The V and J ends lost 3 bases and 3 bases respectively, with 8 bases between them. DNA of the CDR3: TGTGCCAGCAGTTATGAGGCGCACACTGAAGCTTTCTTT. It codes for CASSYEAHTEAFF.

CDR3 sequence reads: CASSLLAGGRYEQYF. CDR3 coding DNA: TGCGCCAGCAGCCTATTAGCGGGAGGGCGGTACGAGCAGTACTTC. The chain uses TRBV5-1 and TRBJ2-7; 11 bases align to TRBD2. Losses at the gene ends were 4 bases for V and 4 bases for J; bases not matched to a gene: 7. The CDR3 runs 15 residues. The V gene's germline CDR1 is SGHRS and CDR2 YFSETQ.

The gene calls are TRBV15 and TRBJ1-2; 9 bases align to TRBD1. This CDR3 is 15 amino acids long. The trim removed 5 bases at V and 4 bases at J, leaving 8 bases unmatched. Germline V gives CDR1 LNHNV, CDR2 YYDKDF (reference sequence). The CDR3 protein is CATSSEQGALYGYTF. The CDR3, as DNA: TGTGCCACCAGCTCCGAACAGGGGGCCCTCTATGGCTACACCTTC.

The CDR3 nucleotides read TGTGCCAGCAAAAGGTACAGCTACGAGCAGTACTTC. Translation: CASKRYSYEQYF. The chain links TRBV2 to TRBJ2-7; D is unresolved. Looked up from germline, CDR1 is SNHLY and CDR2 is FYNNEI. This CDR3 has 12 amino acids. Trimming pared 7 bases from V and 3 bases from J, leaving 10 bases between.

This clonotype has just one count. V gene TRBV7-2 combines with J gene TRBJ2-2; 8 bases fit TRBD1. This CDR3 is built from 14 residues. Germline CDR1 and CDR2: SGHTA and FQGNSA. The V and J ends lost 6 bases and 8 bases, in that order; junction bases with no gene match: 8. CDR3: CASRLTGDRGELFF. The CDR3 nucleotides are TGTGCCAGCAGGCTGACAGGGGATAGAGGGGAGCTGTTTTTT.

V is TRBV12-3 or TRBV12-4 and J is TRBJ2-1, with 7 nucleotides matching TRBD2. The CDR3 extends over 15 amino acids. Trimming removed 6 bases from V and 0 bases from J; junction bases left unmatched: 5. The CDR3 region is CASRFGLGSYNEQFF. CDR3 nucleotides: TGTGCCAGCAGATTTGGACTAGGCTCCTACAATGAGCAGTTCTTC.

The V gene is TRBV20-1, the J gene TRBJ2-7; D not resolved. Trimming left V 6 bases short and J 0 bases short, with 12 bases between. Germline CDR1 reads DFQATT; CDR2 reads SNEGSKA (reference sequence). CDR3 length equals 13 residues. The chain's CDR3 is CSAPPVNSYEQYF. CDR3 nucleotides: TGCAGTGCCCCCCCCGTAAACTCCTACGAGCAGTACTTC.

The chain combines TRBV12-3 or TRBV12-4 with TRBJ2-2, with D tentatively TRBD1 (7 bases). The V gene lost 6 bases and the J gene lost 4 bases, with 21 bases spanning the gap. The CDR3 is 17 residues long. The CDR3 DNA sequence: TGTGCCAGCAGCCCCAGGGGGATCGGGAGAAGCACCGGGGAGCTGTTTTTT. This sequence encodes CASSPRGIGRSTGELFF.

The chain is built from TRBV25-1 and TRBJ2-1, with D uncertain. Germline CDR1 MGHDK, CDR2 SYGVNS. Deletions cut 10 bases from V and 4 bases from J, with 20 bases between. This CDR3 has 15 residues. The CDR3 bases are TGTGCCACCACAAGGTCAGGTGAAGATTACAATGAGCAGTTCTTC. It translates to CATTRSGEDYNEQFF.

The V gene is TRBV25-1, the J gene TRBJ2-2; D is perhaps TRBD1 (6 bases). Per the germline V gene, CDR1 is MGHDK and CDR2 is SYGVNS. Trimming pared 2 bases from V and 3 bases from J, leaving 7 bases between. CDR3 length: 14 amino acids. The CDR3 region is CASSETGYTGELFF. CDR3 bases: TGTGCCAGCAGTGAAACAGGGTACACCGGGGAGCTGTTTTTT.